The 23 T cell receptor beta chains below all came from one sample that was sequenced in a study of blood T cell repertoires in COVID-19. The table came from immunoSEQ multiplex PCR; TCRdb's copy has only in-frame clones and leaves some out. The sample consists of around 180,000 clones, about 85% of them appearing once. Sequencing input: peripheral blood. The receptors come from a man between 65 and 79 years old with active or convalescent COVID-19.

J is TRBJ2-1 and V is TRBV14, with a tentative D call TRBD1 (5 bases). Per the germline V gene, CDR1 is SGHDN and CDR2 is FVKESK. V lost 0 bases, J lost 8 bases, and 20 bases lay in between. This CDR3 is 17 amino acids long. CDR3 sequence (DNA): TGTGCCAGCAGCCAAGAAGGAAGCAGGGCCTCGATCTATGAGCAGTTCTTC. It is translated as CASSQEGSRASIYEQFF.

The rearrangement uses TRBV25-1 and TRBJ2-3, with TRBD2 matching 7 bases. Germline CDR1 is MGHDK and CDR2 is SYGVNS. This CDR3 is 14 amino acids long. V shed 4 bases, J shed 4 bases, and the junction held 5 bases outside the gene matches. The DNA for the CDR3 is TGTGCCAGCAGTGTGATAGGGAGGGCAGATACGCAGTATTTT. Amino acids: CASSVIGRADTQYF.

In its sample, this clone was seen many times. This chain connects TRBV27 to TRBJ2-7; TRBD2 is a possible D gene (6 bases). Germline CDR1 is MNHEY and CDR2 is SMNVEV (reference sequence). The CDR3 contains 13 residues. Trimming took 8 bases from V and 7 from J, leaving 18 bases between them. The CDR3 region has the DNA TGTGCCAGCTCGAATACAGCGGCGGGGGAGCAGTACTTC. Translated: CASSNTAAGEQYF.

This CDR3 reads CASSLSGWSPGELFF. CDR3 nucleotide sequence: TGTGCCAGCAGCTTATCGGGGTGGTCGCCCGGGGAGCTGTTTTTT. The rearrangement uses TRBV11-3 and TRBJ2-2; tentative D call: TRBD2 (5 bases). The V end was cut by 2 bases, the J end by 6 bases, with 13 bases between. CDR3 length: 15 amino acids. In germline, CDR1 is SGHNT, CDR2 YENEEA.

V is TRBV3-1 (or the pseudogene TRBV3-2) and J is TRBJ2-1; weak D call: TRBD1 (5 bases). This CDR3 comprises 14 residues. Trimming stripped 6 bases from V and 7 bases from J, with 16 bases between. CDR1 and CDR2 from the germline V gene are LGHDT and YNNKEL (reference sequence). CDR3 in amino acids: CASSYQGLGNEQFF. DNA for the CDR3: TGTGCCAGCAGTTACCAGGGTCTAGGGAATGAGCAGTTCTTC.

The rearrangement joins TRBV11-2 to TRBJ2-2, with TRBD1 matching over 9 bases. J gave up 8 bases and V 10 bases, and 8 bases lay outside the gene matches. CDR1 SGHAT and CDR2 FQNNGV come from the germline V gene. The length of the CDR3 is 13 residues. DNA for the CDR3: TGTGCCATACACAGGGGGCAGGTTGGGGAGCTGTTTTTT. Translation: CAIHRGQVGELFF. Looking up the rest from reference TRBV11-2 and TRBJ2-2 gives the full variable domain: EAGVAQSPRYKIIEKRQSVAFWCNPISGHATLYWYQQILGQGPKLLIQFQNNGVVDDSQLPKDRFSAERLKGVDSTLKIQPAKLEDSAVYLCAIHRGQVGELFFGEGSRLTVL.

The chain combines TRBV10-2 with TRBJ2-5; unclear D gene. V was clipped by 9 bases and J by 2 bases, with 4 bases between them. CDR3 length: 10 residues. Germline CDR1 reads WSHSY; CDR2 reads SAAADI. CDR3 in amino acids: CASQQETQYF. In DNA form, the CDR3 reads TGCGCCAGTCAACAAGAGACCCAGTACTTC.

Here the CDR3 reads CASSPSFSGNTIYF. CDR3 in DNA: TGTGCCAGCAGCCCATCATTCTCTGGAAACACCATATATTTT. This rearrangement joins TRBV6-6 to TRBJ1-3, with D unresolved. The CDR3 runs to 14 residues. The V end was cut by 6 bases, the J end by 0 bases, with 9 bases between. Germline V gives CDR1 MNHNY, CDR2 SVGAGI (reference sequence).

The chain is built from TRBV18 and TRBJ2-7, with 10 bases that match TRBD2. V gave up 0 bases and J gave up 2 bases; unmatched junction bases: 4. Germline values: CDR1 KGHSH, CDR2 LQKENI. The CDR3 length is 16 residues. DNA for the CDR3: TGTGCCAGCTCACCACCGGCTAGCGGGGGCACCTACGAGCAGTACTTC. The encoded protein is CASSPPASGGTYEQYF.

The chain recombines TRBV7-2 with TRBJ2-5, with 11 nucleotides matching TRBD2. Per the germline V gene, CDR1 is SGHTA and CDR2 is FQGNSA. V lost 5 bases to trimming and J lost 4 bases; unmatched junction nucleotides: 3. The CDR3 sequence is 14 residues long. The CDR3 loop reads CASSGSGGGETQYF. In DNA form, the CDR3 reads TGTGCCAGCAGCGGTAGCGGGGGGGGAGAGACCCAGTACTTC.

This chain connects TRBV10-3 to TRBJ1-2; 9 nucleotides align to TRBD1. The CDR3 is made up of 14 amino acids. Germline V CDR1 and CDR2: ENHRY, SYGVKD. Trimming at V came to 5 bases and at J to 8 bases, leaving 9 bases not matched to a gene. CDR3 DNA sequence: TGTGCCATCAGTCCGGACAGGGGAATTGGGGGCTACACCTTC. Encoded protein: CAISPDRGIGGYTF.

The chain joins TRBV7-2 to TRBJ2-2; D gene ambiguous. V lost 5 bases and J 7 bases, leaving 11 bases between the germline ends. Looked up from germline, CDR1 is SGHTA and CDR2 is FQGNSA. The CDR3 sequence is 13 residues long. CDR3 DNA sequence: TGTGCCAGCAGCCCAAACGTAGTCGGGGAGCTGTTTTTT. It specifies CASSPNVVGELFF.

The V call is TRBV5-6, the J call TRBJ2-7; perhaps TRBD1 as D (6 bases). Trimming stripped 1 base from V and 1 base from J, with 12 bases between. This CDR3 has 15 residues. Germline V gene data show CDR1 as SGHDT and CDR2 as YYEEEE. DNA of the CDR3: TGTGCCAGCAGCTTGTACAGGGTAAGATCCTACGAGCAGTACTTC. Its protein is CASSLYRVRSYEQYF.

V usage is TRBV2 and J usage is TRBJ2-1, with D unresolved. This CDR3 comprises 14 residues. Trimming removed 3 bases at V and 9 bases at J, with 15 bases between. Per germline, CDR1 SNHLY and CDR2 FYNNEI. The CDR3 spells CASSEITSRGEQFF. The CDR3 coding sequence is TGTGCCAGCAGTGAGATTACCTCCAGAGGTGAGCAGTTCTTC.

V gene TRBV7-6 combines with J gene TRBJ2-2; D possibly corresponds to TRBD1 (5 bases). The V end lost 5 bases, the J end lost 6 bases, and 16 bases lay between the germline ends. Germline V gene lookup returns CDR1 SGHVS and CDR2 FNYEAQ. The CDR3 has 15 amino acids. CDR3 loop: CASSARTRAAGELFF. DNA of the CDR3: TGTGCCAGCAGCGCAAGGACCAGGGCTGCCGGGGAGCTGTTTTTT.

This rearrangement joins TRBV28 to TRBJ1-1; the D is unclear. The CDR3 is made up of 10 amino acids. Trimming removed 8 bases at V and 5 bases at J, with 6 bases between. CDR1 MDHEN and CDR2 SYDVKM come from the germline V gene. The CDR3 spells CASGSTEAFF. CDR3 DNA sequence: TGTGCCAGCGGGAGTACTGAAGCTTTCTTT. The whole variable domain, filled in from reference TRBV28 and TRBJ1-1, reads DVKVTQSSRYLVKRTGEKVFLECVQDMDHENMFWYRQDPGLGLRLIYFSYDVKMKEKGDIPEGYSVSREKKERFSLILESASTNQTSMYLCASGSTEAFFGQGTRLTVV.

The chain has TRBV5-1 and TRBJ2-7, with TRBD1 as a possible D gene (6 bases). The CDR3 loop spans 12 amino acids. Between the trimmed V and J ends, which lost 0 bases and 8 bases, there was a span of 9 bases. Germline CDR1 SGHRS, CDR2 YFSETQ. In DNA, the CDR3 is TGCGCCAGCAGCTTGGATACAGGGCAGCAGTACTTC. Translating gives CASSLDTGQQYF.

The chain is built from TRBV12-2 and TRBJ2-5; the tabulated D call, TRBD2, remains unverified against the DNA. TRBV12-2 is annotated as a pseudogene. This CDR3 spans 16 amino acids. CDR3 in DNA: TGTGCAAGTCGCTTTGGGGCTAGCGGGGGGCGAAAGACCCAGTACTTC. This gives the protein CASRFGASGGRKTQYF.

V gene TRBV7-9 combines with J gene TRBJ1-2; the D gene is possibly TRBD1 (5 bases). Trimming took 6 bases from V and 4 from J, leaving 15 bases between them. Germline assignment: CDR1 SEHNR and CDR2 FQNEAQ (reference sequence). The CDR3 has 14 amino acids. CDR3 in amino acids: CASRPPTEGYGYTF. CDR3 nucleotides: TGTGCCAGCAGACCCCCGACAGAAGGCTATGGCTACACCTTC. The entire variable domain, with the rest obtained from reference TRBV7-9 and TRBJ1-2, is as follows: DTGVSQNPRHKITKRGQNVTFRCDPISEHNRLYWYRQTLGQGPEFLTYFQNEAQLEKSRLLSDRFSAERPKGSFSTLEIQRTEQGDSAMYLCASRPPTEGYGYTFGSGTRLTVV.

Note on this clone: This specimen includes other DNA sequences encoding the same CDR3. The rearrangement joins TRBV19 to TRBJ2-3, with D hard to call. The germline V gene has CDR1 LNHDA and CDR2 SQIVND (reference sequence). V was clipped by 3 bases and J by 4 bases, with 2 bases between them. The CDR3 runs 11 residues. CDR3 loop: CASSISDTQYF. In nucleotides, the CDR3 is TGTGCCAGTAGTATCTCAGATACGCAGTATTTT. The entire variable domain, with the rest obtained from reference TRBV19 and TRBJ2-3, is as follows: DGGITQSPKYLFRKEGQNVTLSCEQNLNHDAMYWYRQDPGQGLRLIYYSQIVNDFQKGDIAEGYSVSREKKESFPLTVTSAQKNPTAFYLCASSISDTQYFGPGTRLTVL.

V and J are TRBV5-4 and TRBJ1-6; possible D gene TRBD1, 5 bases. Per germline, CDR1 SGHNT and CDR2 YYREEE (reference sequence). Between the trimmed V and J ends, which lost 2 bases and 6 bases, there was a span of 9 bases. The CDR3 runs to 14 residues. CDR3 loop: CASSLWGVNSPLHF. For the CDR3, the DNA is TGTGCCAGCAGCTTATGGGGGGTTAATTCACCCCTCCACTTT.

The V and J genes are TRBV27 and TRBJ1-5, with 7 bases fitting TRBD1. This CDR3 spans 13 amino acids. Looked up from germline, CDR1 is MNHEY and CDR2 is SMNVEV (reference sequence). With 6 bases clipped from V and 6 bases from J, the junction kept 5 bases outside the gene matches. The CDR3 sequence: CASRPDRVQPQHF. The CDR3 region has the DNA TGTGCCAGCAGACCCGACAGGGTTCAGCCCCAGCATTTT.

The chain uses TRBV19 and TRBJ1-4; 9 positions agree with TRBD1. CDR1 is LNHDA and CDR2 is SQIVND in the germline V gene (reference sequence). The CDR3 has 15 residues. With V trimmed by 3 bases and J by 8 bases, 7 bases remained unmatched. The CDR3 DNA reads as TGTGCCAGTAGTATTTCGACAGGGGGAGGAGAAAAACTGTTTTTT. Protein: CASSISTGGGEKLFF.